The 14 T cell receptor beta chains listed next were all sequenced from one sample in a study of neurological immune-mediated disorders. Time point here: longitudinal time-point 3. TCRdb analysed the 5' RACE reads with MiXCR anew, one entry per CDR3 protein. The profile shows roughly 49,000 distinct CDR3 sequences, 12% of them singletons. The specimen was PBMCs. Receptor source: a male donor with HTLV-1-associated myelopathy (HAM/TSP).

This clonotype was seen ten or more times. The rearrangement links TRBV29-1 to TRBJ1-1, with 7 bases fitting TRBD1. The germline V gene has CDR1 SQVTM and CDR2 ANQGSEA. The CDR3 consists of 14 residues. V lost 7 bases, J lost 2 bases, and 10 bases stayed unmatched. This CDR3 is CSAGQSQSNTEAFF. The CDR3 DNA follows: TGCAGCGCGGGACAGAGTCAATCTAACACTGAAGCTTTCTTT.

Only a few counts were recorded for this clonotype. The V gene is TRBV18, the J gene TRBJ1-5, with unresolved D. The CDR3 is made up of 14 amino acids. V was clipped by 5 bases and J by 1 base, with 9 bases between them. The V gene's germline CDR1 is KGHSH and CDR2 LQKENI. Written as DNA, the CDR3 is TGTGCCAGCTCAAAGGACGGGAGCAATCAGCCCCAGCATTTT. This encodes CASSKDGSNQPQHF.

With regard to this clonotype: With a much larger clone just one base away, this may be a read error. CDR3 sequence: CASRDTYGHTF. The CDR3 nucleotides are TGTGCCAGCAGGGACACATATGGCCACACCTTC. This chain joins TRBV6-5 and TRBJ1-2; possible D gene TRBD1, 5 bases. From germline, CDR1 is MNHEY and CDR2 SVGAGI. This CDR3 spans 11 amino acids.

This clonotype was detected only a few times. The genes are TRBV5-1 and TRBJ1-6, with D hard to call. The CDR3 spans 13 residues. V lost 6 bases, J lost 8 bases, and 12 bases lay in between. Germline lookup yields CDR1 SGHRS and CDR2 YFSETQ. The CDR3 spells CASTLENDSPLHF. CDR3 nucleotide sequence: TGCGCCAGCACGTTGGAGAACGATTCACCCCTCCACTTT.

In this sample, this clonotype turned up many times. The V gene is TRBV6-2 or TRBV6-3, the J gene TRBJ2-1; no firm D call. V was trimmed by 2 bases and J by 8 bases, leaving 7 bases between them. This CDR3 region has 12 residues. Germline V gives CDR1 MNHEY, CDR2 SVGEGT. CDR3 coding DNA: TGTGCCAGCAGTTACGGGGTCTATGAGCAGTTCTTC. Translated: CASSYGVYEQFF.

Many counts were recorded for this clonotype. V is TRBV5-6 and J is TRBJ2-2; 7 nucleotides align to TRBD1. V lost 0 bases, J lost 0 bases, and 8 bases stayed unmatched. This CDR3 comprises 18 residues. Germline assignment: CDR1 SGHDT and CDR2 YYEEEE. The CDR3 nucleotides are TGTGCCAGCAGCTTGGCCCAAGGGACAGAGACGAACACCGGGGAGCTGTTTTTT. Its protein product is CASSLAQGTETNTGELFF.

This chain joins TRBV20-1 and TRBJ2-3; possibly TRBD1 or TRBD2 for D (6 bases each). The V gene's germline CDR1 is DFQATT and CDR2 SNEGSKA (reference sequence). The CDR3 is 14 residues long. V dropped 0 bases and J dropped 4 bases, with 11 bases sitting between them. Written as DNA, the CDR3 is TGCAGTGCTAGAGACGCTAGGGGGGCAGATACGCAGTATTTT. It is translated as CSARDARGADTQYF.

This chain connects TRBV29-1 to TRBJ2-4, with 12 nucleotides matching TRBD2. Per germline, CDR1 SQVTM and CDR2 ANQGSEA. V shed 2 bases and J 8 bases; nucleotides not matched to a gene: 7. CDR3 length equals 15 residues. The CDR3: CSVETPSGGAYIQYF. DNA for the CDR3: TGCAGCGTTGAAACTCCTAGCGGGGGGGCGTACATTCAGTACTTC.

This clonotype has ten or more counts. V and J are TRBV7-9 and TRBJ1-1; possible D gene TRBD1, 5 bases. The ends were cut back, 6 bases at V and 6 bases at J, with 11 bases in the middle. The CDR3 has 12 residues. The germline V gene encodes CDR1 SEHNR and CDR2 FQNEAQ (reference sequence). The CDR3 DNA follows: TGTGCCAGCAGATTGGAAGGGGCTGAAGCTTTCTTT. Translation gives CASRLEGAEAFF.

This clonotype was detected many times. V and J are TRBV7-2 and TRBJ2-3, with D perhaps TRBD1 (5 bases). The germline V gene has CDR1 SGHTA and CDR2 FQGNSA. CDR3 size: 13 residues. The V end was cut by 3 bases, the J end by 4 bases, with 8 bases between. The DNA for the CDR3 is TGTGCCAGCAGCTTTACAGGAGCAGATACGCAGTATTTT. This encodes CASSFTGADTQYF.

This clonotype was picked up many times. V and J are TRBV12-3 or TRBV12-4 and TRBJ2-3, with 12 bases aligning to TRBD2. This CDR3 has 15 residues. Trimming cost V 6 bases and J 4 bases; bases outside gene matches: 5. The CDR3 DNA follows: TGTGCCAGCAGCCTCACTAGCGGGGGGCCAGATACGCAGTATTTT. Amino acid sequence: CASSLTSGGPDTQYF.

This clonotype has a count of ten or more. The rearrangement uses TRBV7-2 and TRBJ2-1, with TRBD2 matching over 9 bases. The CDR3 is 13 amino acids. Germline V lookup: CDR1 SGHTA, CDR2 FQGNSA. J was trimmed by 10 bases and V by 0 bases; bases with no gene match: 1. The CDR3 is CASSLASGGEQFF. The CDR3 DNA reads TGTGCCAGCAGCTTAGCCAGCGGGGGGGAGCAGTTCTTC.

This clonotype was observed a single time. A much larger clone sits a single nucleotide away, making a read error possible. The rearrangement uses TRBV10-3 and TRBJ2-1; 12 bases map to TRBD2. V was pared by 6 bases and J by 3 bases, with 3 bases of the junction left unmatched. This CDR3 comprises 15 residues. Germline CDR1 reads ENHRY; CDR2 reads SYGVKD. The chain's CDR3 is CAIRALAGGYNEQFF. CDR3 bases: TGTGCCATCAGAGCACTAGCGGGGGGCTACAATGAGCAGTTCTTC.

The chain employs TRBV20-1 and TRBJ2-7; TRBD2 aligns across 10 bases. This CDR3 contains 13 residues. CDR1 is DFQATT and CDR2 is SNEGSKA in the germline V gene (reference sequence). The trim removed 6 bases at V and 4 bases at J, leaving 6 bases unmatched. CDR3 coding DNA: TGCAGTGCGGAGGGGACTAGCGAGTACGAGCAGTACTTC. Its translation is CSAEGTSEYEQYF.